One and the same sample provided the 10 T cell receptor beta chains below, sequenced in a study of T cells in localized non-small cell lung cancer (TCRdb year 2020). Receptors were amplified or captured by the immunoSEQ multiplex PCR assay. TCRdb provides this immuneACCESS table in a form limited to in-frame rearrangements. Some clones are lacking; in checked studies, under half of them reflect an unresolved V gene, and why the rest are absent is not known. The table for this sample lists fewer than 90,000 clones; 70% to 90% of them were counted only once. 2.8% of the sample comes from the top ten. The starting material was peripheral blood, obtained before any cancer treatment. The receptor set was obtained from a man aged 35-69 years with stage I lung adenocarcinoma.

V is TRBV5-8 and J is TRBJ2-5, with D maybe TRBD1 (6 bases). The CDR3 consists of 13 residues. Germline CDR1 reads SGHTS; CDR2 reads YDEGEE. V lost 4 bases, J lost 7 bases, and 14 bases lay in between. In DNA, the CDR3 is TGTGCCAGCAGCGCGCAGGGGATGGGGACCCAGTACTTC. It codes for CASSAQGMGTQYF.

The chain combines TRBV10-3 with TRBJ2-3, with TRBD2 identical over 13 bases. V lost 7 bases and J lost 0; bases outside the gene matches: 13. This CDR3 has 19 residues. Per the germline V gene, CDR1 is ENHRY and CDR2 is SYGVKD. CDR3 amino acids: CAINAPMTSGGRSTDTQYF. The CDR3 bases are TGTGCCATCAACGCACCGATGACTAGCGGGGGGCGGAGCACAGATACGCAGTATTTT.

The chain joins TRBV11-2 to TRBJ2-4; D is unresolved. Trimming took off 2 bases at V and 6 bases at J, with 5 bases between the two ends. This CDR3 spans 12 amino acids. In germline, CDR1 is SGHAT, CDR2 FQNNGV. CDR3 DNA sequence: TGTGCCAGCAGCTTATGGTTAAACATTCAGTACTTC. This translates into CASSLWLNIQYF.

J is TRBJ2-2 and V is TRBV7-9, with 9 nucleotides matching TRBD2. The germline CDR1 and CDR2 sequences are SEHNR and FQNEAQ (reference sequence). This CDR3 comprises 16 residues. V lost 2 bases to trimming and J lost 4 bases; unmatched junction nucleotides: 5. The CDR3 DNA follows: TGTGCCAGCAGCTTAAGTAGCGGGAGAGCCACCGGGGAGCTGTTTTTT. Protein: CASSLSSGRATGELFF.

The chain carries TRBV5-4 and TRBJ2-3; a possible D gene is TRBD2 (6 bases). The length of the CDR3 is 12 residues. Germline loops: CDR1 SGHNT, CDR2 YYREEE (reference sequence). Trimming cost V 0 bases and J 10 bases, with 9 bases left between them. CDR3: CASSLGGRSQYF. CDR3 DNA: TGTGCCAGCAGCTTGGGGGGGAGGTCGCAGTATTTT.

This clone occurred a few times. The CDR3 nucleotides read TGTGCCAGCAGCACTACTAGCGGGATGAACACCGGGGAGCTGTTTTTT. Translation: CASSTTSGMNTGELFF. This chain joins TRBV28 and TRBJ2-2, with 10 nucleotides matching TRBD2. With 6 bases clipped from V and 1 base from J, the junction kept 5 bases outside the gene matches. Germline V lookup: CDR1 MDHEN, CDR2 SYDVKM. There are 16 residues in the CDR3.

This clone has only a few counts. The genes are TRBV6-5 and TRBJ2-7; 8 bases are a match to TRBD1. Germline trimming cut 4 bases from V and 3 bases from J; bases unmatched to any gene: 8. The CDR3 totals 15 residues. The germline gives CDR1 MNHEY, CDR2 SVGAGI. The CDR3 coding sequence is TGTGCCAGCAGTTCTCCCGGGACAGGCATCTACGAGCAGTACTTC. Its protein product is CASSSPGTGIYEQYF.

In DNA form, the CDR3 reads TGTGCCAGCAGACAAGACAGGGTCACTGAAGCTTTCTTT. This gives the protein CASRQDRVTEAFF. This chain links TRBV7-2 with TRBJ1-1; 7 positions match TRBD1. Germline-derived CDR1 and CDR2 are SGHTA and FQGNSA. This CDR3 has 13 amino acids. V was clipped by 6 bases and J by 4 bases; unmatched bases: 5.

The chain carries TRBV10-3 and TRBJ2-6, with 9 bases matching TRBD1. Trimming at V came to 6 bases and at J to 4 bases, leaving 4 bases not matched to a gene. Germline-derived CDR1 and CDR2 are ENHRY and SYGVKD. The CDR3 consists of 15 residues. The CDR3 DNA sequence: TGTGCCATCAGGGACAGGGGATTCGGGGCCAACGTCCTGACTTTC. This sequence encodes CAIRDRGFGANVLTF.

This clone came up once. The chain combines TRBV5-4 with TRBJ1-1, with TRBD1 identical over 9 bases. Germline loops: CDR1 SGHNT, CDR2 YYREEE (reference sequence). Trimming at V came to 2 bases and at J to 3 bases, leaving 5 bases not matched to a gene. The CDR3 is 15 amino acids. CDR3 in DNA: TGTGCCAGCAGCTTACGGGACAGGGTCGACACTGAAGCTTTCTTT. Its translation is CASSLRDRVDTEAFF.